This T cell receptor (beta chain) was sequenced for a study of regulatory T cells in long-lasting Graves disease. Germline CDR1 reads SGHRS; CDR2 reads YFSETQ. The V segment lost 4 bases and the J segment 9 bases; nucleotides outside the gene matches: 10. The length of the CDR3 is 14 residues. Arm-PCR of CDR3 regions and iRepertoire HTBI primers were the basis on which TCR beta libraries were built. TCRdb called the multiplex PCR reads again in MiXCR, with one record for every CDR3 protein. The sample contains about 210,000 distinct CDR3 sequences, approximately 18% of which appear only once. The time point: newly diagnosed GD, antithyroid drugs for less than 3 months. There was RNA extracted from PBMCs, and the TCR library was made from it. The same specimen was also included in a second study, on T cells in Graves' hyperthyroidism and ophthalmopathy.

The sample was peripheral blood mononuclear cells (PBMCs), taken at new diagnosis, from a patient treated with antithyroid drugs. The chain recombines TRBV5-1 with TRBJ2-1; 7 bases map to TRBD2. The sequence derives from a woman aged 25 to 39 with Graves disease. The DNA for the CDR3 is TGCGCCAGCAGCCGGGACGGGGGGACCGGTGAGCAGTTCTTC. Translating gives CASSRDGGTGEQFF.